This TCR beta chain was captured by sequencing in a study of T cell clones after liver transplantation. Whole-study context: Immunosuppression withdrawal was tried within 2 years after liver transplantation in this trial.

Study results and limitations: Circulating graft-donor-reactive CD4 TCRbeta sequences fell significantly post-transplant in 5 of 8 subjects.

Assay used: immunoSEQ multiplex PCR; TCRdb lists only in-frame clones, some missing. Here the sample spans roughly 70,000 clones, 90% being singletons. Note on this clone: Its antigen is currently unknown.

The CDR3 runs to 14 residues. Deletions cut 2 bases from V and 1 base from J, with 9 bases between. Germline values: CDR1 MNHEY, CDR2 SMNVEV (reference sequence). The V and J genes are TRBV27 and TRBJ2-7; D unclear. This specimen was CD4+ T cells from blood, taken before liver transplant. The TCR originated in a human donor who received a liver transplant. CDR3 sequence: CASSLLRNSYEQYF. The CDR3 region has the DNA TGTGCCAGCAGTTTACTGAGAAATTCCTACGAGCAGTACTTC.